This entry lists 30 T cell receptor beta chains sequenced from one sample in a study of regulatory T cells in long-lasting Graves disease. iRepertoire HTBI primers and Arm-PCR of CDR3 regions built TCR beta libraries. TCRdb itself ran the multiplex PCR reads through MiXCR, one entry per CDR3 protein. The sample comprises approximately 540,000 distinct CDR3 sequences, more than 10% of which are singletons, and 8.9% rests with the top ten. Indicated time point: newly diagnosed GD, antithyroid drugs for less than 3 months. Generation of the TCR library employed RNA extracted from PBMCs. These data were also reused for a study on T cells in Graves' hyperthyroidism and ophthalmopathy.

This material consisted of peripheral blood mononuclear cells (PBMCs), taken at new diagnosis, from a patient treated with antithyroid drugs. The receptors were sampled from a woman aged 30 to 39 with Graves disease.

This clonotype was seen ten or more times. The chain is built from TRBV20-1 and TRBJ2-7; TRBD1 matches 9 bases. The CDR3 sequence is 14 residues long. V trimming: 5 bases; J trimming: 2 bases; junction bases outside the gene matches: 7. Germline CDR1 is DFQATT and CDR2 is SNEGSKA (reference sequence). This chain's CDR3 is CSAQPGQGAYEQYF. DNA of the CDR3: TGCAGTGCTCAACCGGGACAGGGTGCCTACGAGCAGTACTTC.

The sample holds many counts of this clonotype. This sequence joins TRBV2 and TRBJ2-7; no clear D gene. Germline V gene sequence: CDR1 SNHLY, CDR2 FYNNEI. This CDR3 has 13 residues. The V and J ends lost 8 bases and 6 bases respectively, with 17 bases between them. This CDR3 reads CASQPSEVGEQYF. The CDR3 DNA follows: TGTGCCAGCCAACCCTCTGAGGTGGGCGAGCAGTACTTC.

Comments on this clonotype: A much larger clone lies one base from this, so it may be a read error. Written as DNA, the CDR3 is TGTGCCAGCAGTGGGGCGGGGGAAGAGACCCAGTACTTC. Translation: CASSGAGEETQYF. The chain uses TRBV12-3 or TRBV12-4 and TRBJ2-5; 7 bases map to TRBD2. V shed 5 bases, J shed 3 bases, and the junction held 3 bases outside the gene matches. The CDR3 runs to 13 residues.

This clonotype was seen repeatedly, ten times or more. The chain employs TRBV27 and TRBJ1-3, with TRBD1 identical over 10 bases. The J segment lost 8 bases and the V segment lost 5 bases, leaving 9 bases of the junction unmatched. Germline V lookup: CDR1 MNHEY, CDR2 SMNVEV (reference sequence). The CDR3 runs to 15 residues. The CDR3 sequence is CASSLTGTGVYTIYF. DNA for the CDR3: TGTGCCAGCAGTCTCACCGGGACAGGGGTGTACACCATATATTTT.

A few counts support this clonotype. The CDR3: CASSLEGGVKYQPQHF. CDR3 DNA: TGTGCCAGCAGCTTAGAAGGGGGTGTAAAGTATCAGCCCCAGCATTTT. The J gene is TRBJ1-5, the V gene TRBV7-2; possible D gene TRBD1, 6 bases. Deletions cut 1 base from V and 5 bases from J, with 15 bases between. Germline CDR1 SGHTA, CDR2 FQGNSA. The CDR3 runs 16 residues. The whole variable domain, remainder taken from reference TRBV7-2 and TRBJ1-5, is GAGVSQSPSNKVTEKGKDVELRCDPISGHTALYWYRQSLGQGLEFLIYFQGNSAPDKSGLPSDRFSAERTGGSVSTLTIQRTQQEDSAVYLCASSLEGGVKYQPQHFGDGTRLSIL.

This clonotype was counted at least ten times. The chain uses TRBV10-3 and TRBJ2-7; possible D gene TRBD1, 5 bases. Per the germline V gene, CDR1 is ENHRY and CDR2 is SYGVKD. This CDR3 region has 13 residues. Trimming took 4 bases from V and 3 from J, leaving 10 bases between them. CDR3 residues: CAISGQSGYEQYF. In DNA form, the CDR3 reads TGTGCCATCAGTGGACAGAGTGGCTACGAGCAGTACTTC.

The V gene is TRBV5-1, the J gene TRBJ2-7; D may be TRBD1 (6 bases). This CDR3 is 14 amino acids long. Germline lookup yields CDR1 SGHRS and CDR2 YFSETQ. Deletions cut 1 base from V and 1 base from J, with 9 bases between. The CDR3 spells CASSLTGQSYEQYF. The CDR3 DNA is TGCGCCAGCAGCTTGACAGGACAGTCCTACGAGCAGTACTTC.

This clonotype was seen at least ten times. The chain couples TRBV6-1 to TRBJ2-5, with 10 positions matching TRBD2. Matching the DNA end better, TRBJ2-1 makes the J call doubtful. The CDR3 runs to 16 residues. CDR1 and CDR2 (germline): MNHNS, SASEGT. The CDR3 is CASSPRIAGGDNEQFF. CDR3 coding DNA: TGTGCCAGCAGTCCCCGGATAGCGGGAGGAGACAATGAGCAGTTCTTC.

This clonotype was found once. A much larger clone lies a single base off, so this may be a read error. V and J are TRBV28 and TRBJ1-1; D is ambiguous. This CDR3 region has 14 residues. Germline-derived CDR1 and CDR2 are MDHEN and SYDVKM. The CDR3 region is CASSFLSMYTETFF. CDR3 sequence (DNA): TGTGCCAGCAGTTTCCTCTCAATGTACACTGAAACTTTCTTT. The whole variable domain, remainder taken from reference TRBV28 and TRBJ1-1, is DVKVTQSSRYLVKRTGEKVFLECVQDMDHENMFWYRQDPGLGLRLIYFSYDVKMKEKGDIPEGYSVSREKKERFSLILESASTNQTSMYLCASSFLSMYTETFFGQGTRLTVV.

This clonotype was detected ten times or more. The V gene is TRBV11-2, the J gene TRBJ1-4; possible D gene TRBD1, 6 bases. Germline V gene lookup returns CDR1 SGHAT and CDR2 FQNNGV. This CDR3 contains 13 residues. Trimming took 2 bases from V and 6 from J, leaving 7 bases between them. This chain's CDR3 is CASSLRGYEKLFF. In nucleotides, the CDR3 is TGTGCCAGCAGCTTAAGGGGGTATGAAAAACTGTTTTTT.

This clonotype was detected a few times. This chain links TRBV3-1 with TRBJ2-7; TRBD2 matches 11 bases. J lost 2 bases, V lost 0 bases, and 6 bases had no gene match. Looked up from germline, CDR1 is LGHDT and CDR2 is YNNKEL (reference sequence). This CDR3 is 17 amino acids long. CDR3 loop: CASSQETLLAGAYEQYF. In DNA form, the CDR3 reads TGTGCCAGCAGCCAAGAAACCTTACTAGCGGGAGCCTACGAGCAGTACTTC.

The chain uses TRBV19 and TRBJ2-7; 9 positions match TRBD1. The CDR3 totals 20 residues. V trimming: 1 base; J trimming: 7 bases; junction bases outside the gene matches: 23. CDR1 and CDR2 from the germline V gene are LNHDA and SQIVND (reference sequence). The CDR3 protein is CASSIGPPGRMGQGFREQYF. CDR3 DNA: TGTGCCAGTAGTATAGGCCCCCCCGGGAGAATGGGACAGGGCTTTAGGGAGCAGTACTTC.

This chain links TRBV27 with TRBJ1-1; D call uncertain. The germline V gene encodes CDR1 MNHEY and CDR2 SMNVEV (reference sequence). Deletions cut 4 bases from V and 4 bases from J, with 16 bases between. This CDR3 is 15 amino acids long. In nucleotides, the CDR3 is TGTGCCAGCAGTTATGGTACTCCCCCCGGCACTGAAGCTTTCTTT. This sequence encodes CASSYGTPPGTEAFF.

This clonotype was detected a few times. V is TRBV6-5 and J is TRBJ1-4; possibly TRBD1 for D (5 bases). The CDR3 spans 14 residues. Trimming took 4 bases from V and 8 from J, leaving 14 bases between them. Germline assignment: CDR1 MNHEY and CDR2 SVGAGI. The CDR3 DNA reads as TGTGCCAGCAGTTCCCAGGGTCCAGGCGAAAAACTGTTTTTT. Protein: CASSSQGPGEKLFF.

This clonotype was counted ten times or more. The chain couples TRBV6-5 to TRBJ1-2, with D perhaps matching TRBD1 (6 bases). The V end lost 4 bases, the J end lost 4 bases, and 16 bases lay between the germline ends. The CDR3 runs 15 residues. Germline V gene sequence: CDR1 MNHEY, CDR2 SVGAGI. DNA for the CDR3: TGTGCCAGCAGTTCGTCGCGAGGGGGACTCTATGGCTACACCTTC. It translates to CASSSSRGGLYGYTF.

The sample holds many counts of this clonotype. This chain joins TRBV20-1 and TRBJ1-2; maybe TRBD1 (5 bases). From germline, CDR1 is DFQATT and CDR2 SNEGSKA (reference sequence). Trimming took 5 bases from V and 7 from J, leaving 20 bases between them. The CDR3 length is 14 residues. The CDR3 DNA is TGCAGTGCTGGAGGGACGGATCTCCCTGGTGGCTACACCTTC. This sequence encodes CSAGGTDLPGGYTF.

The sample holds many counts of this clonotype. The rearrangement links TRBV4-1 to TRBJ2-7; 8 bases line up with TRBD1. V dropped 1 base and J dropped 6; count of bases not matched to a gene: 8. This CDR3 contains 15 residues. Germline lookup yields CDR1 MGHRA and CDR2 YSYEKL. As DNA, the CDR3 is TGCGCCAGCAGCCAAGCGGACAGGGAGGCTAGCGAGCAGTACTTC. This translates into CASSQADREASEQYF.

This clonotype was seen only a few times. The chain uses TRBV28 and TRBJ2-7, with D maybe TRBD1 (6 bases). With 4 bases removed from V and 6 bases from J, the gap between germline ends came to 13 bases. The CDR3 spans 13 residues. In germline, CDR1 is MDHEN, CDR2 SYDVKM. The CDR3 region is CASSSSTGLEQYF. CDR3 sequence (DNA): TGTGCCAGCAGTTCATCCACAGGGCTCGAGCAGTACTTC.

This clonotype was seen ten or more times. The rearrangement joins TRBV15 to TRBJ1-1; 7 nucleotides align to TRBD1. Unmatched junction bases numbered 6, after V lost 6 bases and J lost 5 bases. Germline loops: CDR1 LNHNV, CDR2 YYDKDF (reference sequence). The CDR3 extends over 13 amino acids. CDR3 sequence (DNA): TGTGCCACCAGTTTAAGGGGGCCGACTGAAGCTTTCTTT. Translated: CATSLRGPTEAFF.

This clonotype was detected a few times. The junction departs from germline at one end; a sequencing error may be responsible. V gene TRBV2 combines with J gene TRBJ2-1, with D possibly matching TRBD1 (5 bases). Germline V lookup: CDR1 SNHLY, CDR2 FYNNEI. The CDR3 contains 13 residues. This CDR3 reads CTSSDRRNNEQFF. The CDR3 region has the DNA TGTACCAGCAGTGACAGACGAAACAATGAGCAGTTCTTC.

This clonotype came up many times. V and J are TRBV10-3 and TRBJ2-1; 11 positions match TRBD2. Germline V lookup: CDR1 ENHRY, CDR2 SYGVKD. The CDR3 covers 15 residues. V gave up 5 bases and J gave up 5 bases; unmatched junction bases: 5. The CDR3 loop reads CAISPSSGGNNEQFF. CDR3 DNA sequence: TGTGCCATCAGTCCATCTAGCGGGGGGAACAATGAGCAGTTCTTC.

This clonotype was counted only a few times. This chain joins TRBV2 and TRBJ1-1; D call uncertain. The V end was cut by 8 bases, the J end by 8 bases, with 9 bases between. The CDR3 covers 10 residues. The germline V gene encodes CDR1 SNHLY and CDR2 FYNNEI. CDR3 DNA: TGTGCCAGCCGGTTGGCCGAAGCTTTCTTT. Its protein product is CASRLAEAFF.

This clonotype was seen repeatedly, ten times or more. CDR3 sequence reads: CASSLWGGSGNTIYF. In DNA form, the CDR3 reads TGTGCCAGCAGCTTATGGGGAGGCTCTGGAAACACCATATATTTT. The chain couples TRBV11-2 to TRBJ1-3, with D uncertain. CDR1 and CDR2 from the germline V gene are SGHAT and FQNNGV. Trimming pared 2 bases from V and 0 bases from J, leaving 8 bases between. CDR3 length equals 15 residues.

This chain uses TRBV6-9 with TRBJ1-5, with unresolved D. This CDR3 spans 18 amino acids. V lost 3 bases and J lost 0, with 18 bases in between. Germline V gene data show CDR1 as MNHGY and CDR2 as SVAAGI. The DNA for the CDR3 is TGTGCCAGCAGTTACTCTATCTGGCTAAGGTTTAGCAATCAGCCCCAGCATTTT. Translation gives CASSYSIWLRFSNQPQHF.

This clonotype was found many times. V and J are TRBV7-3 and TRBJ2-1; 10 nucleotides line up with TRBD1. This CDR3 is built from 16 residues. Trimming at V came to 6 bases and at J to 3 bases, leaving 8 bases not matched to a gene. Germline values: CDR1 SGHTA, CDR2 FQGTGA. The DNA of the CDR3 is TGTGCCAGCAGAATTATAGGGACAGGGGACTACAATGAGCAGTTCTTC. Translation gives CASRIIGTGDYNEQFF. The full variable domain, in which reference TRBV7-3 and TRBJ2-1 provide the parts outside the CDR3, is GAGVSQTPSNKVTEKGKYVELRCDPISGHTALYWYRQSLGQGPEFLIYFQGTGAADDSGLPNDRFFAVRPEGSVSTLKIQRTERGDSAVYLCASRIIGTGDYNEQFFGPGTRLTVL.

This clonotype was observed once. This probably arose from a read error, given a far larger clone one base away. The gene calls are TRBV6-9 and TRBJ2-7; D might be TRBD2 (6 bases). Trimming pared 4 bases from V and 7 bases from J, leaving 20 bases between. The CDR3 is 15 amino acids. The germline CDR1 and CDR2 sequences are MNHGY and SVAAGI. The CDR3 protein is CASSLGGLFYNEQYF. The CDR3 coding sequence is TGTGCCAGCAGTTTAGGAGGGTTGTTTTACAATGAGCAGTACTTC.

In this sample, this clonotype turned up many times. The gene calls are TRBV9 and TRBJ2-5; D is uncertain. CDR1 is SGDLS, CDR2 YYNGEE, per germline. The CDR3 loop spans 14 amino acids. V was shortened by 0 bases and J by 3 bases, with 9 bases between the two germline ends. The CDR3 sequence is CASSVGTHEETQYF. The DNA for the CDR3 is TGTGCCAGCAGCGTAGGTACACACGAAGAGACCCAGTACTTC.

This clonotype showed up many times. The rearrangement joins TRBV15 to TRBJ1-1; no reliable D call. V lost 5 bases and J 5 bases, leaving 12 bases between the germline ends. The CDR3 is made up of 13 amino acids. The germline V gene encodes CDR1 LNHNV and CDR2 YYDKDF (reference sequence). The DNA of the CDR3 is TGTGCCACCAGCCCGATCGGGAAAACTGAAGCTTTCTTT. Its protein is CATSPIGKTEAFF.

At least ten counts were recorded for this clonotype. The V and J genes are TRBV2 and TRBJ1-5, with D possibly being TRBD1 (5 bases). Between the trimmed V and J ends, which lost 7 bases and 5 bases, there was a span of 18 bases. CDR1 SNHLY and CDR2 FYNNEI come from the germline V gene. The CDR3 extends over 15 amino acids. The CDR3 loop is CASIRGQGRDQPQHF. The CDR3 bases are TGTGCCAGCATCAGAGGGCAGGGAAGGGATCAGCCCCAGCATTTT.

This clonotype has a count of ten or more. The rearrangement uses TRBV7-9 and TRBJ2-1; the D gene is possibly TRBD1 (5 bases). The length of the CDR3 is 19 residues. Germline loops: CDR1 SEHNR, CDR2 FQNEAQ (reference sequence). The germline V and J ends were trimmed by 0 bases and 10 bases, with 28 bases remaining between them. CDR3 amino acids: CASSLASLSLPTGYAEQFF. In DNA, the CDR3 is TGTGCCAGCAGCTTAGCCTCTCTTAGTCTCCCTACAGGTTATGCCGAGCAGTTCTTC.